A single sample is the source of the 30 T cell receptor beta chains below, sequenced in a study of cytotoxic CD8 clonotypes in ibrutinib-treated CLL. The data were produced by immunoSEQ multiplex PCR, yet TCRdb's version contains in-frame clones alone and is incomplete. The profile covers roughly 330,000 clones, with roughly 70% appearing a single time and approximately 6% taken by the ten largest. Specimen: PBMCs, collected after 36 months of ibrutinib treatment. Receptor source: a human donor with chronic lymphocytic leukemia.

The rearrangement links TRBV11-2 to TRBJ2-7, with TRBD1 matching over 9 bases. Trimming removed 1 base from V and 1 base from J; junction bases left unmatched: 2. Germline V gene data show CDR1 as SGHAT and CDR2 as FQNNGV. The CDR3 has 15 residues. For the CDR3, the DNA is TGTGCCAGCAGCTTAGGGGGACAGGGTTCCTACGAGCAGTACTTC. This translates into CASSLGGQGSYEQYF. Together with reference TRBV11-2 and TRBJ2-7, the CDR3 gives the full variable domain: EAGVAQSPRYKIIEKRQSVAFWCNPISGHATLYWYQQILGQGPKLLIQFQNNGVVDDSQLPKDRFSAERLKGVDSTLKIQPAKLEDSAVYLCASSLGGQGSYEQYFGPGTRLTVT.

The J gene is TRBJ2-7, the V gene TRBV5-1; possibly TRBD2 for D (6 bases). Germline V gene lookup returns CDR1 SGHRS and CDR2 YFSETQ. V was trimmed by 4 bases and J by 0 bases, leaving 20 bases between them. The CDR3 totals 17 residues. The CDR3 reads CASSVGYRGSVSYEQYF. In nucleotides, the CDR3 is TGCGCCAGCAGCGTAGGGTATCGGGGGAGTGTCTCCTACGAGCAGTACTTC.

The rearrangement joins TRBV9 to TRBJ2-1; 10 nucleotides line up with TRBD1. This CDR3 comprises 14 residues. The V segment lost 1 base and the J segment 10 bases; nucleotides outside the gene matches: 5. Germline V gives CDR1 SGDLS, CDR2 YYNGEE. CDR3 residues: CASSVWGQGQEQFF. CDR3 nucleotides: TGTGCCAGCAGCGTATGGGGACAGGGGCAGGAGCAGTTCTTC.

The chain has TRBV28 and TRBJ2-7, with 12 bases fitting TRBD2. With 8 bases clipped from V and 2 bases from J, the junction kept 16 bases outside the gene matches. From germline, CDR1 is MDHEN and CDR2 SYDVKM. This CDR3 contains 18 residues. The CDR3 sequence: CASLRQGLAGTLAYEQYF. CDR3 nucleotide sequence: TGTGCCAGCCTGCGACAAGGACTAGCGGGAACCCTGGCCTACGAGCAGTACTTC.

The chain combines TRBV27 with TRBJ2-1, with TRBD2 matching over 11 bases. The CDR3 extends over 18 amino acids. Trimming cost V 3 bases and J 9 bases; bases outside gene matches: 16. Germline V CDR1 and CDR2: MNHEY, SMNVEV (reference sequence). The CDR3 DNA sequence: TGTGCCAGCAGTTTTTACCCCCCGACTAGCGGGAAAGGCGGTGAGCAGTTCTTC. This encodes CASSFYPPTSGKGGEQFF.

The gene calls are TRBV9 and TRBJ2-7, with D unresolved. Germline CDR1 reads SGDLS; CDR2 reads YYNGEE. CDR3 size: 12 residues. Trimming pared 4 bases from V and 0 bases from J, leaving 5 bases between. CDR3 in amino acids: CASSPPSYEQYF. Written as DNA, the CDR3 is TGTGCCAGCAGCCCCCCCTCCTACGAGCAGTACTTC.

The chain has TRBV7-9 and TRBJ1-2, with D possibly TRBD1 on 5 matching bases. The V gene's germline CDR1 is SEHNR and CDR2 FQNEAQ (reference sequence). Between the trimmed V and J ends, which lost 1 base and 7 bases, there was a span of 16 bases. The CDR3 length is 15 residues. For the CDR3, the DNA is TGTGCCAGCAGCTTAGAGACAGTGTCTATTGGTGGCTACACCTTC. It codes for CASSLETVSIGGYTF.

This clone occurred a few times. This chain connects TRBV27 to TRBJ1-3; the match to TRBD1 covers 7 bases. With V trimmed by 3 bases and J by 0 bases, 5 bases remained unmatched. Germline V gene data show CDR1 as MNHEY and CDR2 as SMNVEV (reference sequence). This CDR3 comprises 16 residues. CDR3 sequence: CASSFDRDSSGNTIYF. The CDR3 DNA reads as TGTGCCAGCAGTTTCGACAGGGACAGCTCTGGAAACACCATATATTTT.

This clone was counted a few times. The rearrangement joins TRBV10-3 to TRBJ1-2, with D unclear. The V gene's germline CDR1 is ENHRY and CDR2 SYGVKD. The CDR3 length is 13 residues. V was trimmed by 7 bases and J by 0 bases, leaving 9 bases between them. For the CDR3, the DNA is TGTGCCATCAAGGCAGGAACTAACTATGGCTACACCTTC. Its translation: CAIKAGTNYGYTF.

The chain combines TRBV19 with TRBJ2-2, with TRBD2 matching over 15 bases. This CDR3 spans 19 amino acids. Germline values: CDR1 LNHDA, CDR2 SQIVND (reference sequence). The ends lost 5 bases at V and 1 base at J; junction bases unmatched: 8. The CDR3 sequence is CASSPGTSGGLLNTGELFF. DNA for the CDR3: TGTGCCAGTAGTCCCGGGACTAGCGGGGGGCTCCTGAACACCGGGGAGCTGTTTTTT.

CDR3 loop: CASSSYRGGTTEAFF. In DNA, the CDR3 is TGTGCCAGCAGTTCTTACAGGGGGGGGACCACTGAAGCTTTCTTT. This chain links TRBV28 with TRBJ1-1; 8 bases line up with TRBD1. The V gene's germline CDR1 is MDHEN and CDR2 SYDVKM. Unmatched junction bases numbered 8, after V lost 4 bases and J lost 4 bases. The CDR3 has 15 amino acids.

This chain connects TRBV5-5 to TRBJ2-5; no firm D call. The CDR3 runs to 13 residues. The V gene lost 5 bases and the J gene lost 7 bases, with 15 bases spanning the gap. Germline V gives CDR1 SGHKS, CDR2 YYEKEE (reference sequence). This CDR3 reads CASSMWVGGTQYF. In DNA form, the CDR3 reads TGTGCCAGCAGTATGTGGGTGGGTGGGACCCAGTACTTC.

The V gene is TRBV4-1, the J gene TRBJ1-2, with TRBD1 matching 8 bases. The germline V gene encodes CDR1 MGHRA and CDR2 YSYEKL. V was pared by 3 bases and J by 4 bases, with 10 bases of the junction left unmatched. The CDR3 contains 16 residues. CDR3 amino acids: CASSQEKTGVGYGYTF. DNA of the CDR3: TGCGCCAGCAGCCAGGAAAAGACAGGGGTGGGCTATGGCTACACCTTC.

The J gene is TRBJ1-2, the V gene TRBV11-2, with D unresolved. Germline V CDR1 and CDR2: SGHAT, FQNNGV. The CDR3 totals 14 residues. Trimming cost V 1 base and J 1 base, with 7 bases left between them. CDR3 loop: CASSLVRRNYGYTF. The CDR3, as DNA: TGTGCCAGCAGCTTAGTTCGACGTAACTATGGCTACACCTTC.

V usage is TRBV2 and J usage is TRBJ2-2; D unclear. The CDR3 covers 12 residues. Germline V gives CDR1 SNHLY, CDR2 FYNNEI. Between the trimmed V and J ends, which lost 2 bases and 7 bases, there was a span of 5 bases. The CDR3 loop reads CASSEYHGELFF. DNA of the CDR3: TGTGCCAGCAGTGAATATCACGGGGAGCTGTTTTTT.

The CDR3 sequence: CASSERIQTGGQETQYF. CDR3 DNA sequence: TGCGCCAGCAGCGAAAGGATACAGACAGGGGGCCAAGAGACCCAGTACTTC. The chain couples TRBV4-1 to TRBJ2-5; 9 bases are a match to TRBD1. Germline values: CDR1 MGHRA, CDR2 YSYEKL. The CDR3 runs to 17 residues. The V and J ends lost 5 bases and 1 base, in that order; junction bases with no gene match: 11.

The rearrangement joins TRBV2 to TRBJ2-5; D possibly corresponds to TRBD2 (6 bases). V dropped 4 bases and J dropped 1 base, with 10 bases sitting between them. The germline CDR1 and CDR2 sequences are SNHLY and FYNNEI. CDR3 size: 14 residues. For the CDR3, the DNA is TGTGCCAGCAGTGGAGCGGGCCGCCAAGAGACCCAGTACTTC. This translates into CASSGAGRQETQYF. The full variable domain, rest sourced from reference TRBV2 and TRBJ2-5, is EPEVTQTPSHQVTQMGQEVILRCVPISNHLYFYWYRQILGQKVEFLVSFYNNEISEKSEIFDDQFSVERPDGSNFTLKIRSTKLEDSAMYFCASSGAGRQETQYFGPGTRLLVL.

The chain couples TRBV5-1 to TRBJ1-1; D gene ambiguous. The V and J ends lost 0 bases and 7 bases respectively, with 16 bases between them. CDR3 size: 15 residues. Germline CDR1 is SGHRS and CDR2 is YFSETQ. This chain's CDR3 is CASSLGMAGTFEAFF. In DNA, the CDR3 is TGCGCCAGCAGCTTGGGAATGGCAGGTACCTTTGAAGCTTTCTTT.

The J gene is TRBJ2-3, the V gene TRBV27; 10 bases map to TRBD2. The germline CDR1 and CDR2 sequences are MNHEY and SMNVEV (reference sequence). V lost 3 bases and J lost 15; bases outside the gene matches: 12. The CDR3 extends over 14 amino acids. The CDR3 region is CASSFPYSGRRDYF. The CDR3, as DNA: TGTGCCAGCAGTTTCCCTTATAGCGGGAGGAGGGATTATTTT.

In this sample, this clone turned up a few times. The chain joins TRBV5-6 to TRBJ2-1; 8 nucleotides align to TRBD1. Germline trimming cut 4 bases from V and 1 base from J; bases unmatched to any gene: 10. The CDR3 contains 17 residues. Per germline, CDR1 SGHDT and CDR2 YYEEEE. The CDR3 DNA follows: TGTGCCAGCAGCGCTACTCAGGGGGCGAGGTCCTACAATGAGCAGTTCTTC. Translating gives CASSATQGARSYNEQFF.

The chain combines TRBV30 with TRBJ2-6, with D perhaps TRBD1 (5 bases). Germline assignment: CDR1 GTSNPN and CDR2 SVGIG (reference sequence). This CDR3 is 17 amino acids long. V gave up 4 bases and J gave up 2 bases, with 18 bases separating them. The CDR3 sequence is CAWTIDSEKPGANVLTF. The CDR3 DNA reads TGTGCCTGGACTATCGACAGTGAGAAGCCTGGGGCCAACGTCCTGACTTTC.

This clone has only a few counts. This chain links TRBV4-1 with TRBJ2-3, with D maybe TRBD2 (6 bases). The V gene lost 0 bases and the J gene lost 2 bases, with 15 bases spanning the gap. The CDR3 totals 17 residues. Germline lookup yields CDR1 MGHRA and CDR2 YSYEKL. The CDR3 sequence is CASSQDAGTYPTDTQYF. The DNA for the CDR3 is TGCGCCAGCAGCCAAGATGCCGGGACTTACCCCACAGATACGCAGTATTTT.

This clone was counted a few times. The V and J genes are TRBV5-6 and TRBJ1-4; possible D gene TRBD1, 5 bases. The CDR3 totals 13 residues. V dropped 1 base and J dropped 8 bases, with 9 bases sitting between them. CDR1 is SGHDT, CDR2 YYEEEE, per germline. CDR3 sequence reads: CASSLSTEEKLFF. The CDR3 bases are TGTGCCAGCAGCTTGTCGACAGAGGAAAAACTGTTTTTT. The full variable domain, in which reference TRBV5-6 and TRBJ1-4 provide the parts outside the CDR3, is DAGVTQSPTHLIKTRGQQVTLRCSPKSGHDTVSWYQQALGQGPQFIFQYYEEEERQRGNFPDRFSGHQFPNYSSELNVNALLLGDSALYLCASSLSTEEKLFFGSGTQLSVL.

This chain connects TRBV5-1 to TRBJ2-3; D may be TRBD2 (5 bases). The CDR3 runs to 15 residues. V was shortened by 2 bases and J by 2 bases, with 12 bases between the two germline ends. CDR1 is SGHRS, CDR2 YFSETQ, per germline. The CDR3, as DNA: TGCGCCAGCAGCTTCGACACCGGGATCACAGATACGCAGTATTTT. Translated, it gives CASSFDTGITDTQYF.

V usage is TRBV15 and J usage is TRBJ1-2; 7 nucleotides align to TRBD1. This CDR3 spans 15 amino acids. With V trimmed by 0 bases and J by 3 bases, 4 bases remained unmatched. Germline V gene lookup returns CDR1 LNHNV and CDR2 YYDKDF (reference sequence). As DNA, the CDR3 is TGTGCCACCAGCAGAGATACAGGGGTTGACTATGGCTACACCTTC. It specifies CATSRDTGVDYGYTF.

In this sample, this clone turned up a few times. The V gene is TRBV7-8, the J gene TRBJ2-7; tentative D call: TRBD1 (6 bases). The length of the CDR3 is 12 residues. The germline gives CDR1 SGHVS, CDR2 FQNEAQ. Deletions cut 3 bases from V and 11 bases from J, with 14 bases between. The CDR3: CASSFKGDIKYF. DNA of the CDR3: TGTGCCAGCAGCTTTAAGGGGGACATAAAGTACTTC.

The chain recombines TRBV6-1 with TRBJ2-7; weak D call: TRBD1 (6 bases). Germline lookup yields CDR1 MNHNS and CDR2 SASEGT. V was clipped by 9 bases and J by 3 bases, with 15 bases between them. This CDR3 is built from 13 residues. The CDR3 DNA reads TGTGCCAGGACCATTCAGGGGTTCTACGAGCAGTACTTC. This translates into CARTIQGFYEQYF.

The chain carries TRBV4-3 and TRBJ2-7; 12 nucleotides line up with TRBD2. Germline V gene lookup returns CDR1 LGHNA and CDR2 YSLEER. There are 14 residues in the CDR3. V trimming: 3 bases; J trimming: 6 bases; junction bases outside the gene matches: 3. The CDR3: CASSQLAGGLEQYF. The CDR3 bases are TGCGCCAGCAGCCAGCTAGCGGGAGGGCTCGAGCAGTACTTC.

This clone came up a few times. This chain uses TRBV7-8 with TRBJ2-7; D remains ambiguous. V lost 1 base, J lost 3 bases, and 10 bases lay in between. The CDR3 runs 14 residues. CDR1 and CDR2 (germline): SGHVS, FQNEAQ. CDR3 sequence reads: CASSLGLQDYEQYF. The CDR3 DNA is TGTGCCAGCAGCTTAGGGCTCCAGGACTACGAGCAGTACTTC. The complete variable domain, with remaining parts taken from reference TRBV7-8 and TRBJ2-7, reads GAGVSQSPRYKVAKRGQDVALRCDPISGHVSLFWYQQALGQGPEFLTYFQNEAQLDKSGLPSDRFFAERPEGSVSTLKIQRTQQEDSAVYLCASSLGLQDYEQYFGPGTRLTVT.

The chain combines TRBV19 with TRBJ2-5, with 9 bases aligning to TRBD1. This CDR3 region has 14 residues. Germline trimming cut 3 bases from V and 5 bases from J; bases unmatched to any gene: 4. The V gene's germline CDR1 is LNHDA and CDR2 SQIVND (reference sequence). The CDR3 loop is CASSMGQGWETQYF. The CDR3 DNA reads as TGTGCCAGTAGTATGGGACAGGGCTGGGAGACCCAGTACTTC.